This T cell receptor (beta chain) was observed in a study of T cell repertoires and HLA-DP antigens. Trimming at V came to 3 bases and at J to 4 bases, leaving 6 bases not matched to a gene. Germline assignment: CDR1 SGHNT and CDR2 YYREEE (reference sequence). The CDR3 is 15 residues long. Each pre-culture CD4+ sample aimed for hundreds of thousands of T cell genomes at deep resolution. TCRdb's table, derived via immunoSEQ multiplex PCR, lists solely in-frame clones and lacks some. The table has around 100,000 clones, 90% to 95% seen once; the top ten hold about 0.25%. This clone was found once. The antigen is not known.

Sequenced input: CD4+ T cells from PBMCs. This clonotype was obtained from a woman younger than 35 in good health and CMV-seronegative. This chain links TRBV5-4 with TRBJ1-2; 10 positions match TRBD1. The CDR3 bases are TGTGCCAGCAGCTCCGACAGGGGGCACGGCTATGGCTACACCTTC. Protein product: CASSSDRGHGYGYTF.